This T cell receptor beta chain was profiled in a study of cytomegalovirus exposure and HLA in healthy donors. On the study more broadly: Tens of millions of unique TCR sequences came from HLA-typed donors in an early release. Study-wide points: The authors considered a cluster of highly shared sequence variants likely to be a sequencing artifact. Common viral pathogens seemed to be connected with several of the most significant clusters, according to a later analysis. With DRB1 most and HLA-C fewest, TCR association rates differed between HLA loci in a later analysis.

In the PCR, 60 Vbeta and 13 Jbeta primers were used. The repertoire was sequenced with immunoSEQ multiplex PCR; TCRdb's copy has only in-frame clones and lacks some. Found here are under 250,000 clones, roughly 78% of them singletons; the top ten hold approximately 4.4%. Germline V gene sequence: CDR1 SGHTA, CDR2 FQGNSA. This CDR3 region has 14 residues. The V gene lost 7 bases and the J gene lost 0 bases, with 12 bases spanning the gap. Details on this clone: Its antigen is undetermined.

This TCR came from a woman aged 25 to 45 in good health and CMV-seropositive. V usage is TRBV7-2 and J usage is TRBJ1-2, with D maybe TRBD1 (6 bases). The sample was PBMCs. In DNA, the CDR3 is TGTGCCAGCAACCCCCCAGGGGCTAACTATGGCTACACCTTC. Translation: CASNPPGANYGYTF.